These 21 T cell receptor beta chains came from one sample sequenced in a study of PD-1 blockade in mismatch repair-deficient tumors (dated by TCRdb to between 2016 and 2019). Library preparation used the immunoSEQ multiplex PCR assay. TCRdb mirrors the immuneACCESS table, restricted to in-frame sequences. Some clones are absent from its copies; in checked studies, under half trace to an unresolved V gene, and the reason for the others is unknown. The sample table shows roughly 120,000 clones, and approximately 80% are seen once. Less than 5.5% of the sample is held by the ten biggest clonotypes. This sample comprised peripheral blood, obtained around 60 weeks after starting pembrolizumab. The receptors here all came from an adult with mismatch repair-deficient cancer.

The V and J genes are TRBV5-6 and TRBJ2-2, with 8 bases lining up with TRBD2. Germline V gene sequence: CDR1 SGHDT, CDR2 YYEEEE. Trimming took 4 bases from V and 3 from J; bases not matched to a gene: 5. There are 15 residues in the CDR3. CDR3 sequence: CASSPIAGHTGELFF. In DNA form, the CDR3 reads TGTGCCAGCAGCCCCATAGCGGGACACACCGGGGAGCTGTTTTTT. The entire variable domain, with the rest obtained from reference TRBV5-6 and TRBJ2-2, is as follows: DAGVTQSPTHLIKTRGQQVTLRCSPKSGHDTVSWYQQALGQGPQFIFQYYEEEERQRGNFPDRFSGHQFPNYSSELNVNALLLGDSALYLCASSPIAGHTGELFFGEGSRLTVL.

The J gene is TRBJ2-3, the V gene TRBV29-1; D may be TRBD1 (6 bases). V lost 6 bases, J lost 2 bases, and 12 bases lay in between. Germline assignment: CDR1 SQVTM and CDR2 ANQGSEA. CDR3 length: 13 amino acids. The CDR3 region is CSVGQIPTDTQYF. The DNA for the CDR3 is TGCAGCGTGGGACAAATACCCACAGATACGCAGTATTTT.

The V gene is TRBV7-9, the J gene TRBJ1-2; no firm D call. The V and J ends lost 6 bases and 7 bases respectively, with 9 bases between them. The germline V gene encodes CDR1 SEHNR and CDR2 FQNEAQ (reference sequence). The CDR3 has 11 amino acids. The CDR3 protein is CASSENRGYTF. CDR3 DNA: TGTGCCAGCAGTGAGAATCGTGGCTACACCTTC.

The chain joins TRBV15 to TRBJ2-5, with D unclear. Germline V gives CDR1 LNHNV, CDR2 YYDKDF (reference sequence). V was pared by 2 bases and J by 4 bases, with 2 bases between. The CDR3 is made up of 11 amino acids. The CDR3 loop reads CATSRRETQYF. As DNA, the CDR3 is TGTGCCACCAGCAGAAGAGAGACCCAGTACTTC.

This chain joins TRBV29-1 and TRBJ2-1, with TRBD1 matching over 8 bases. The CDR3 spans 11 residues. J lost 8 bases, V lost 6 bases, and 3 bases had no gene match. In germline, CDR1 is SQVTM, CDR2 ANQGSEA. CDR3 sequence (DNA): TGCAGCGTAGACAGGGGTTATGAGCAGTTCTTC. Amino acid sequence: CSVDRGYEQFF.

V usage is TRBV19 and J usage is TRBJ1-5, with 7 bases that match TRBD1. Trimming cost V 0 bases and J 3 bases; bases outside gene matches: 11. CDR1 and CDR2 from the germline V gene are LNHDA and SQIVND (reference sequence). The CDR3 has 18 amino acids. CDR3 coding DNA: TGTGCCAGTAGTATAGACGGGGGCTACAGGGGCAACAATCAGCCCCAGCATTTT. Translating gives CASSIDGGYRGNNQPQHF.

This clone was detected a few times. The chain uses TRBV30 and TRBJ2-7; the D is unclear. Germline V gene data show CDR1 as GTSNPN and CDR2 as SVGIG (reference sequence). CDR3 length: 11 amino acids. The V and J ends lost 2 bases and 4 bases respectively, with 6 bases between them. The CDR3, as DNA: TGTGCCTGGAGTAATAGGTACGAGCAGTACTTC. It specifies CAWSNRYEQYF.

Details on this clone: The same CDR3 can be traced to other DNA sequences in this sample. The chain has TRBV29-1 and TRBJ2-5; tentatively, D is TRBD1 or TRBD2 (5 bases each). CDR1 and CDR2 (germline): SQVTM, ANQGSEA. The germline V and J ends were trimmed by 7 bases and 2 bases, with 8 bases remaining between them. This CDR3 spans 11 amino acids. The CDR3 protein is CSGDVQETQYF. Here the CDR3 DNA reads TGCAGCGGGGACGTTCAAGAGACCCAGTACTTC.

CDR3 in amino acids: CASSFGGSGNTIYF. The CDR3 DNA sequence: TGTGCCAGCAGTTTTGGCGGCTCTGGAAACACCATATATTTT. This rearrangement joins TRBV6-6 to TRBJ1-3, with D unresolved. The ends were cut back, 4 bases at V and 0 bases at J, with 7 bases in the middle. This CDR3 contains 14 residues. CDR1 MNHNY and CDR2 SVGAGI come from the germline V gene (reference sequence).

In DNA form, the CDR3 reads TGCGCCAGCAGCGAAAATAGCGGGAGGGGGGAGACCCAGTACTTC. Translation gives CASSENSGRGETQYF. The V and J genes are TRBV5-1 and TRBJ2-5; 11 nucleotides align to TRBD2. Germline CDR1 is SGHRS and CDR2 is YFSETQ. V was clipped by 4 bases and J by 5 bases; unmatched bases: 7. The length of the CDR3 is 15 residues.

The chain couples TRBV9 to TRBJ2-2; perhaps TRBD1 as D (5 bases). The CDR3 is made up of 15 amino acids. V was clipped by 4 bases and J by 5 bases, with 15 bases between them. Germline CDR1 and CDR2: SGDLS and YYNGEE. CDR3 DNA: TGTGCCAGCAGCTCACAGGTCCTTTCTACCGGGGAGCTGTTTTTT. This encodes CASSSQVLSTGELFF.

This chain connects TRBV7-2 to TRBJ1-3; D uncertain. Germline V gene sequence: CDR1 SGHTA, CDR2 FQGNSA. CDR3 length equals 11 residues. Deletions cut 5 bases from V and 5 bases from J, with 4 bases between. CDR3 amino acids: CASSPRNTIYF. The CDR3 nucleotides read TGTGCCAGCAGCCCTAGAAACACCATATATTTT.

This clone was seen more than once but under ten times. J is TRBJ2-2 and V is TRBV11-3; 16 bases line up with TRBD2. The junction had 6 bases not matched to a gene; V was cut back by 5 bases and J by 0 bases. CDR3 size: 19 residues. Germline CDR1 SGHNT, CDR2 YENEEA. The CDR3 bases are TGTGCCAGCAGCCGGGGACTAGCGGGAGGGATCGCGAACACCGGGGAGCTGTTTTTT. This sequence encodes CASSRGLAGGIANTGELFF. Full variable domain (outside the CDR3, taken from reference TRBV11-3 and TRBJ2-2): EAGVVQSPRYKIIEKKQPVAFWCNPISGHNTLYWYLQNLGQGPELLIRYENEEAVDDSQLPKDRFSAERLKGVDSTLKIQPAELGDSAVYLCASSRGLAGGIANTGELFFGEGSRLTVL.

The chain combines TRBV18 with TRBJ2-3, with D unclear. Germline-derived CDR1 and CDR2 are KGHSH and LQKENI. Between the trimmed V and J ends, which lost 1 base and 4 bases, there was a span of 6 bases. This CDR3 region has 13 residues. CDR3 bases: TGTGCCAGCTCACCACTGGTCTCAGATACGCAGTATTTT. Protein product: CASSPLVSDTQYF.

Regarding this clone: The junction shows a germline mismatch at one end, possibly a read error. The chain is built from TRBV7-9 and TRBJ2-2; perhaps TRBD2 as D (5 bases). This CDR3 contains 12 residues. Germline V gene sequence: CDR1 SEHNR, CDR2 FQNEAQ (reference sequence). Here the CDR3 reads CASSLPPRGAVF. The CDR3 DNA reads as TGTGCCAGCAGCTTGCCTCCCCGGGGAGCTGTTTTT.

The CDR3 sequence is CASSEQVQGTEAFF. The CDR3, as DNA: TGCGCCAGCAGTGAGCAGGTCCAAGGGACTGAAGCTTTCTTT. The chain is built from TRBV10-1 and TRBJ1-1; D uncertain. The V gene lost 2 bases and the J gene lost 5 bases, with 12 bases spanning the gap. The CDR3 extends over 14 amino acids. Germline CDR1 WNHNN, CDR2 SYGVQD (reference sequence).

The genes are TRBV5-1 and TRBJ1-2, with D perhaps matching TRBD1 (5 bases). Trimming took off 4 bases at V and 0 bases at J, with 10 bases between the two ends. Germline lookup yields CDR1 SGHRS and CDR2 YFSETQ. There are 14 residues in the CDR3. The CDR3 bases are TGCGCCAGCAGCCCGGGGGAACCTAACTATGGCTACACCTTC. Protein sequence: CASSPGEPNYGYTF.

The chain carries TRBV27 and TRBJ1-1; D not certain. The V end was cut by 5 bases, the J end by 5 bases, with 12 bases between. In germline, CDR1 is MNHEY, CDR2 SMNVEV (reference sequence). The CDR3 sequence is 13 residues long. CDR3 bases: TGTGCCAGCAGTGTAGGCGGGCGAACTGAAGCTTTCTTT. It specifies CASSVGGRTEAFF.

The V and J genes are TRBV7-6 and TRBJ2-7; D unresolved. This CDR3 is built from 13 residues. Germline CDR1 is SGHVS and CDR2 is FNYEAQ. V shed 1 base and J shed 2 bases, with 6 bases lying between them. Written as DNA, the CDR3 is TGTGCCAGCAGCTTAGATTCGCCCTACGAGCAGTACTTC. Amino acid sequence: CASSLDSPYEQYF.

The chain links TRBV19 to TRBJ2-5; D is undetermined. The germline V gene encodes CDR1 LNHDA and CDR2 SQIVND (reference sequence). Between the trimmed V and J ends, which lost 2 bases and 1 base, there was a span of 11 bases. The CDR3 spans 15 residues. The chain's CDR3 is CASSIRPGIQETQYF. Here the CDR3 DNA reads TGTGCCAGTAGTATAAGGCCAGGAATCCAAGAGACCCAGTACTTC.

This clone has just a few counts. The CDR3 DNA follows: TGTGCCAGCTCACTGGACAGGACCGCCTACGAGCAGTACTTC. Its protein product is CASSLDRTAYEQYF. The chain joins TRBV18 to TRBJ2-7; 7 nucleotides agree with TRBD1. The CDR3 is made up of 14 amino acids. In germline, CDR1 is KGHSH, CDR2 LQKENI. V dropped 4 bases and J dropped 2; count of bases not matched to a gene: 5.